The T cell receptor (beta chain) described here comes from a study of T-cell reconstitution after alpha-beta-depleted transplantation in children. There are 13 residues in the CDR3. CDR1 MNHNS and CDR2 SASEGT come from the germline V gene. V was trimmed by 6 bases and J by 1 base, leaving 10 bases between them. Unique molecular identifiers were incorporated when the TCRbeta library was constructed. TCRdb itself ran the PCR reads through MiXCR, one entry per CDR3 protein. The data hold about 360,000 distinct CDR3 sequences, with 10% to 15% observed a single time. This TCR derives from a human donor who donated a stem cell graft to a child with Fanconi anemia. The chain joins TRBV6-1 to TRBJ2-7; D call uncertain. Sequencing was performed on PBMCs, taken from the stem cell graft. CDR3 amino acids: CASRSEISYEQYV. CDR3 in DNA: TGTGCCAGCAGGTCCGAGATTTCCTACGAGCAGTACGTC.